The clone carrying this TCR beta chain was counted many times. V was clipped by 7 bases and J by 0 bases, with 9 bases between them. The germline CDR1 and CDR2 sequences are SGHTA and FQGNSA. The CDR3 runs 13 residues. Amplification of TCR beta CDR3 regions used RNA as the template. The study used the HTBI primer set for a first-round RT-PCR of the TCR CDR3. TCRdb independently ran MiXCR on the multiplex PCR reads; one entry per CDR3 protein. The sample holds about 760,000 distinct CDR3 sequences, roughly a third seen once. The data derive from a study of T cells in Graves' hyperthyroidism and ophthalmopathy.

The chain links TRBV7-2 to TRBJ1-1; D not certain. The receptor's source is a woman in her 40s with Graves' hyperthyroidism. Sequencing was carried out using blood. The CDR3 reads CASKKYMNTEAFF. The CDR3 DNA reads as TGTGCCAGCAAGAAATACATGAACACTGAAGCTTTCTTT.